Detailed here is one T cell receptor (beta chain). The J segment lost 4 bases and the V segment lost 5 bases, leaving 5 bases of the junction unmatched. CDR1 is MDHEN, CDR2 SYDVKM, per germline. CDR3 size: 16 residues. This record comes from a study of blood T cell repertoires in COVID-19. Study information: Researchers got acute and convalescent COVID-19 samples from the United States, Italy and Spain. PBMCs, B-cell-depleted T cells, or T cells were the source of the cDNA or gDNA that made up the material.

Per the original data handling: Using reference gene primer amplification, nucleated cell counts were estimated. Method: immunoSEQ multiplex PCR; TCRdb's copy keeps in-frame clones and lacks some. The V and J calls and clone size were taken over from that table, and D and trimming were inferred from the DNA. The data hold roughly 260,000 clones, with approximately 79% observed a single time. Sequencing was done on a sample of peripheral blood. The chain employs TRBV28 and TRBJ2-3, with 14 nucleotides matching TRBD2. This sequence originates from a woman older than 75 with active or convalescent COVID-19. The CDR3 region is CASSEGLAGVADTQYF. The CDR3 bases are TGTGCCAGCAGTGAGGGACTAGCGGGAGTTGCAGATACGCAGTATTTT.